The T cell receptor (beta chain) described here comes from a study of shared clonotypes between healthy human individuals. Study results and caveats: Donor clonotype sharing was expected to depend on sequencing depth.

CDR3 length: 14 amino acids. The trim removed 2 bases at V and 3 bases at J, leaving 3 bases unmatched. Germline CDR1 and CDR2: KGHSH and LQKENI. Every contributor of samples was a Caucasian grown-up residing in Nashville, Tennessee. Libraries were prepared by immunoSEQ multiplex PCR; TCRdb keeps only in-frame clonotypes and omits some of them. This sample carries nearly 1 million clones, around 80% of them seen once, and the ten largest clones take over 1.3%. On this clone itself: Its cognate antigen is unknown.

The V gene is TRBV18, the J gene TRBJ1-2, with TRBD1 identical over 7 bases. This receptor was taken from a man aged 18 to 29 in good health. Sequencing input: memory CD4+ T cells sorted from blood. Subset noted: CD45RA-negative fraction. CDR3 nucleotides: TGTGCCAGCTCACCATCGGGACAGTACTATGGCTACACCTTC. Amino acid sequence: CASSPSGQYYGYTF.